Given below is one T cell receptor beta chain in context. Its antigen is unidentified. Deletions cut 6 bases from V and 3 bases from J, with 11 bases between. The CDR3 spans 13 residues. From germline, CDR1 is SQVTM and CDR2 ANQGSEA. The healthy adult donors were HIV-negative and reported no recent acute infections or vaccinations. Authors' processing steps: ImmunoSEQ junction-only sequences lacked quality scores, so their filtering differed. TCRdb's table, derived via immunoSEQ multiplex PCR, lists solely in-frame clones and lacks some. Clone size and the V and J calls come from that table; the DNA yielded D and trimming. The sample lists hundreds of thousands of clones; roughly 70% were seen once. This sample is drawn from a study of shared clonotypes between healthy human individuals. Notes on the study in general: Clonotypes that were shared across a handful of donors made up about 5.1% of naive CD4 clonotypes.

The chain has TRBV29-1 and TRBJ1-4; maybe TRBD1 (5 bases). The receptor was isolated from a woman aged 25 to 39 in good health. Specimen: memory CD4+ T cells sorted from blood. Subset denoted: CD45RA-negative fraction. The CDR3 is CSVSRASNEKLFF. CDR3 DNA: TGCAGCGTGAGCAGGGCCTCTAATGAAAAACTGTTTTTT.